The 21 T cell receptor beta chains listed next were all sequenced from one sample in a study of T cell responses to AZD1222 COVID-19 vaccine. Assay: immunoSEQ multiplex PCR; the TCRdb copy retains only in-frame clones and omits some. The repertoire includes 110,000 or so clones, 70% to 90% of them detected once, and about 2.7% sits in the top ten. The sequencing used peripheral blood, collected on day 0 of AZD1222 vaccination. These receptors all stem from an adult in good health.

This chain links TRBV6-5 with TRBJ1-6; D possibly corresponds to TRBD1 (5 bases). V was trimmed by 5 bases and J by 8 bases, leaving 10 bases between them. The CDR3 is made up of 13 amino acids. The V gene's germline CDR1 is MNHEY and CDR2 SVGAGI. The CDR3 DNA reads TGTGCCAGCAGTAGGGACCTCTATTCACCCCTCCACTTT. Translation: CASSRDLYSPLHF.

The chain links TRBV28 to TRBJ2-1, with D perhaps TRBD2 (6 bases). CDR1 MDHEN and CDR2 SYDVKM come from the germline V gene. The V and J ends lost 3 bases and 7 bases respectively, with 19 bases between them. This CDR3 has 16 residues. This CDR3 reads CASSFRGLSVVNEQFF. The CDR3 DNA reads TGTGCCAGCAGTTTCAGAGGACTATCAGTGGTGAATGAGCAGTTCTTC.

The rearrangement uses TRBV5-4 and TRBJ2-7; 9 nucleotides agree with TRBD1. CDR3 length: 15 amino acids. From germline, CDR1 is SGHNT and CDR2 YYREEE (reference sequence). With V trimmed by 4 bases and J by 3 bases, 8 bases remained unmatched. The CDR3 DNA follows: TGTGCCAGCAGCCTACCGGGACAGGGCTACTACGAGCAGTACTTC. As protein: CASSLPGQGYYEQYF.

V usage is TRBV5-4 and J usage is TRBJ1-1; perhaps TRBD1 as D (6 bases). Germline loops: CDR1 SGHNT, CDR2 YYREEE (reference sequence). There are 13 residues in the CDR3. V was shortened by 1 base and J by 3 bases, with 7 bases between the two germline ends. The CDR3 sequence: CASSLRQDTEAFF. The CDR3 nucleotides are TGTGCCAGCAGCTTGAGACAGGACACTGAAGCTTTCTTT.

V gene TRBV5-4 combines with J gene TRBJ1-6; no definite D call. Germline V gene lookup returns CDR1 SGHNT and CDR2 YYREEE (reference sequence). The CDR3 is 14 amino acids. Trimming stripped 4 bases from V and 5 bases from J, with 10 bases between. The CDR3 DNA follows: TGTGCCAGCAGCACGGGATCGAATAATTCACCCCTCCACTTT. Protein: CASSTGSNNSPLHF.

V and J are TRBV24-1 and TRBJ1-5; D possibly corresponds to TRBD1 (6 bases). The CDR3 is 13 residues long. Germline CDR1 is KGHDR and CDR2 is SFDVKD. Deletions cut 5 bases from V and 8 bases from J, with 12 bases between. CDR3 nucleotides: TGTGCCACCAGTGGGGGGGCGGGTAAGCCCCAGCATTTT. Residues: CATSGGAGKPQHF.

V and J are TRBV15 and TRBJ2-7, with D hard to call. Trimming pared 5 bases from V and 1 base from J, leaving 15 bases between. CDR3 length: 15 residues. The germline V gene has CDR1 LNHNV and CDR2 YYDKDF (reference sequence). CDR3 in amino acids: CATSLASDNSYEQYF. For the CDR3, the DNA is TGTGCCACCAGCTTAGCCTCCGACAATTCCTACGAGCAGTACTTC. Combining the CDR3 with reference TRBV15 and TRBJ2-7 gives the whole variable domain DAMVIQNPRYQVTQFGKPVTLSCSQTLNHNVMYWYQQKSSQAPKLLFHYYDKDFNNEADTPDNFQSRRPNTSFCFLDIRSPGLGDTAMYLCATSLASDNSYEQYFGPGTRLTVT.

The chain joins TRBV27 to TRBJ2-2; weak D call: TRBD1 (5 bases). The CDR3 has 12 amino acids. V lost 6 bases and J 4 bases, leaving 6 bases between the germline ends. The germline gives CDR1 MNHEY, CDR2 SMNVEV (reference sequence). The DNA of the CDR3 is TGTGCCAGCAGGGGGCCCACCGGGGAGCTGTTTTTT. Residues: CASRGPTGELFF.

The rearrangement uses TRBV2 and TRBJ2-1; 9 bases match TRBD1. V lost 6 bases and J lost 15; bases outside the gene matches: 9. This CDR3 has 12 residues. From germline, CDR1 is SNHLY and CDR2 FYNNEI. The CDR3 region is CASRMTGGGPFF. The CDR3 nucleotides are TGTGCCAGCAGGATGACAGGGGGGGGACCGTTCTTC.

CDR3 residues: CASSPGKQPQHF. The CDR3 bases are TGTGCCAGCTCACCTGGAAAGCAGCCCCAGCATTTT. This chain links TRBV18 with TRBJ1-5; no reliable D call. The CDR3 has 12 residues. V was cut by 3 bases and J by 7 bases, with 7 bases left in between. Germline values: CDR1 KGHSH, CDR2 LQKENI.

The chain couples TRBV19 to TRBJ1-5; 9 bases agree with TRBD1. This CDR3 is built from 13 residues. With V trimmed by 5 bases and J by 5 bases, 1 base remained unmatched. Germline loops: CDR1 LNHDA, CDR2 SQIVND (reference sequence). The CDR3 region is CASSGQGHQPQHF. The CDR3 DNA reads as TGTGCCAGTAGTGGACAGGGGCATCAGCCCCAGCATTTT.

The gene calls are TRBV9 and TRBJ1-4; D perhaps matches TRBD1 (6 bases). Germline V gene sequence: CDR1 SGDLS, CDR2 YYNGEE. The CDR3 length is 15 residues. V lost 4 bases and J lost 6, with 16 bases in between. The CDR3 reads CASSSTGFRDEKLFF. CDR3 in DNA: TGTGCCAGCAGCTCTACAGGGTTTCGAGATGAAAAACTGTTTTTT.

The J gene is TRBJ2-1, the V gene TRBV5-1, with 7 bases that match TRBD2. V shed 0 bases and J 9 bases; nucleotides not matched to a gene: 3. CDR3 length: 13 residues. Germline V gene lookup returns CDR1 SGHRS and CDR2 YFSETQ. Here the CDR3 reads CASSLVREAEQFF. Here the CDR3 DNA reads TGCGCCAGCAGCTTGGTACGGGAGGCTGAGCAGTTCTTC. Using reference TRBV5-1 and TRBJ2-1 for the parts outside the CDR3, the full variable domain is KAGVTQTPRYLIKTRGQQVTLSCSPISGHRSVSWYQQTPGQGLQFLFEYFSETQRNKGNFPGRFSGRQFSNSRSEMNVSTLELGDSALYLCASSLVREAEQFFGPGTRLTVL.

The chain recombines TRBV6-5 with TRBJ2-1; TRBD2 is a possible D gene (5 bases). Trimming shortened V by 0 bases and J by 6 bases, and 9 bases separated the two germline ends. The CDR3 runs 14 residues. Looked up from germline, CDR1 is MNHEY and CDR2 is SVGAGI. Here the CDR3 reads CASSYSRDVNEQFF. CDR3 bases: TGTGCCAGCAGTTACTCGAGGGATGTCAATGAGCAGTTCTTC.

The chain has TRBV27 and TRBJ2-3; 10 bases match TRBD2. Trimming at V came to 3 bases and at J to 3 bases, leaving 12 bases not matched to a gene. This CDR3 spans 18 amino acids. CDR1 is MNHEY and CDR2 is SMNVEV in the germline V gene (reference sequence). CDR3 nucleotide sequence: TGTGCCAGCAGTTTGCTGGGCCAACTAGCGGGGTATACAGATACGCAGTATTTT. Residues: CASSLLGQLAGYTDTQYF.

This chain joins TRBV6-1 and TRBJ1-2, with D possibly TRBD1 on 5 matching bases. CDR1 is MNHNS and CDR2 is SASEGT in the germline V gene. The germline V and J ends were trimmed by 3 bases and 5 bases, with 10 bases remaining between them. This CDR3 is built from 13 residues. In DNA, the CDR3 is TGTGCCAGCAGTGACAGGGCTGGGTATGGCTACACCTTC. This encodes CASSDRAGYGYTF.

The V call is TRBV19, the J call TRBJ1-5; no clear D gene. CDR1 and CDR2 (germline): LNHDA, SQIVND (reference sequence). V lost 6 bases and J 1 base, leaving 7 bases between the germline ends. This CDR3 contains 13 residues. The CDR3 nucleotides read TGTGCCAGTAGCGGGGAGAGCAATCAGCCCCAGCATTTT. As protein: CASSGESNQPQHF.

This clone was seen only once. The gene calls are TRBV15 and TRBJ2-1; D is possibly TRBD2 (5 bases). Germline V gene sequence: CDR1 LNHNV, CDR2 YYDKDF (reference sequence). CDR3 length: 15 amino acids. Between the trimmed V and J ends, which lost 0 bases and 6 bases, there was a span of 12 bases. The CDR3 coding sequence is TGTGCCACCAGCAGAGAGGTGAGGGTCTTCAATGAGCAGTTCTTC. Protein: CATSREVRVFNEQFF.

The rearrangement joins TRBV18 to TRBJ1-1; D remains ambiguous. CDR3 length: 15 residues. V lost 5 bases to trimming and J lost 1 base, with 14 bases between them. Per germline, CDR1 KGHSH and CDR2 LQKENI. The CDR3 spells CASSYSPRTNTEAFF. The CDR3 DNA sequence: TGTGCCAGCTCATACTCCCCGAGGACGAACACTGAAGCTTTCTTT.

This clone was seen only once. The chain carries TRBV10-3 and TRBJ1-1, with unresolved D. The CDR3 is 13 amino acids. V shed 0 bases and J shed 4 bases, with 6 bases lying between them. Germline CDR1 ENHRY, CDR2 SYGVKD. The CDR3 region has the DNA TGTGCCATCAGTGAGTCGGGCAGCACTGAAGCTTTCTTT. Residues: CAISESGSTEAFF.

V is TRBV15 and J is TRBJ2-7; a weak D match, TRBD1 (5 bases). This CDR3 comprises 12 residues. Trimming cost V 0 bases and J 13 bases, with 13 bases left between them. Germline assignment: CDR1 LNHNV and CDR2 YYDKDF (reference sequence). The CDR3 spells CATSRDWSGQYF. The CDR3 nucleotides read TGTGCCACCAGCAGAGATTGGTCAGGGCAATACTTC.